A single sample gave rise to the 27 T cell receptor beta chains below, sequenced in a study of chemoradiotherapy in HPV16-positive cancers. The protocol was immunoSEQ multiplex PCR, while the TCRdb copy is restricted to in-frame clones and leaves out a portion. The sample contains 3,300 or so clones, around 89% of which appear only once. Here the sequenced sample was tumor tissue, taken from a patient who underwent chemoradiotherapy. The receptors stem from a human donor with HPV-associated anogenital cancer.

This CDR3 reads CASSQELAGVTEQFF. For the CDR3, the DNA is TGTGCCAGCAGCCAAGAATTAGCGGGAGTTACTGAGCAGTTCTTC. The chain is built from TRBV4-2 and TRBJ2-1, with 9 bases aligning to TRBD2. V lost 0 bases, J lost 9 bases, and 6 bases stayed unmatched. CDR3 length: 15 amino acids. CDR1 and CDR2 from the germline V gene are LGHNA and YNFKEQ.

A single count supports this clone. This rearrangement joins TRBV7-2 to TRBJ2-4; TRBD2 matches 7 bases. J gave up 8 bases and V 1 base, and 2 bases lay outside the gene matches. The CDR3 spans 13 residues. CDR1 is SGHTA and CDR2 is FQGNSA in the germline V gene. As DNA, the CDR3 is TGTGCCAGCAGCTTAGGCGGGAGAGACATTCAGTACTTC. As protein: CASSLGGRDIQYF.

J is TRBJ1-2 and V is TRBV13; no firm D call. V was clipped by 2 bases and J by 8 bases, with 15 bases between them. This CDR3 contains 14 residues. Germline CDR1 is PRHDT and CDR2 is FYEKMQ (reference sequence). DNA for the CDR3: TGTGCCAGCAGCTTAACTGAAGAGGATAGGGGCTACACCTTC. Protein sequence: CASSLTEEDRGYTF.

The CDR3 loop reads CASSLAGRLYEQYF. CDR3 bases: TGTGCCAGCAGCTTAGCGGGACGGCTCTACGAGCAGTACTTC. The gene calls are TRBV11-2 and TRBJ2-7; TRBD1 or TRBD2 may be the D gene (5 bases each). The CDR3 is 14 residues long. Germline V gene lookup returns CDR1 SGHAT and CDR2 FQNNGV. Deletions cut 1 base from V and 3 bases from J, with 10 bases between.

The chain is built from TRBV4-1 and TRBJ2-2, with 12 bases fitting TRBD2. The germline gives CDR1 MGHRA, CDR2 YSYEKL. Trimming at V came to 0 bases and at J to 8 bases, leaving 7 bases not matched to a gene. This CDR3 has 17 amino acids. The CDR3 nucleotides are TGCGCCAGCAGCCAAGACGAGACTAGCGGGAGAAATGGGGAGCTGTTTTTT. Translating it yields CASSQDETSGRNGELFF.

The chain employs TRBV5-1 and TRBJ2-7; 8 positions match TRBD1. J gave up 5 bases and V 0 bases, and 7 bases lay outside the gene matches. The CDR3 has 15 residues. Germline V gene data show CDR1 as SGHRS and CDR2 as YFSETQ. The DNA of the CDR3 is TGCGCCAGCAGCTTGGTGGGACAGGAGGAAAACGAGCAGTACTTC. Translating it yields CASSLVGQEENEQYF.

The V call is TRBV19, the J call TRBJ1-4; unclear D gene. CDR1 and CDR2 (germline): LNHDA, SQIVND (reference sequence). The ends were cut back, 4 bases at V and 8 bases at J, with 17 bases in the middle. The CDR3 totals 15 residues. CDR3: CASSTLLGSLEKLFF. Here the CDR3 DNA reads TGTGCCAGTAGTACCTTGCTCGGATCGTTGGAAAAACTGTTTTTT.

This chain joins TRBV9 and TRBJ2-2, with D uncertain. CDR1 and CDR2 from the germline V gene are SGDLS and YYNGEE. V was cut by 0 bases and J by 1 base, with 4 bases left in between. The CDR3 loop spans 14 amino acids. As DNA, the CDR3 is TGTGCCAGCAGCGTAGTAGTGAACACCGGGGAGCTGTTTTTT. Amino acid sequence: CASSVVVNTGELFF.

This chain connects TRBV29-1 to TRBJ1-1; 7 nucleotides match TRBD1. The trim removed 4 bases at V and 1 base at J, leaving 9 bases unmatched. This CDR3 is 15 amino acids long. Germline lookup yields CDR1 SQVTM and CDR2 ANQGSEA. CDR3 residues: CSVGRGGIRNTEAFF. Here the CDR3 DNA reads TGCAGCGTTGGCAGGGGGGGAATTAGGAACACTGAAGCTTTCTTT.

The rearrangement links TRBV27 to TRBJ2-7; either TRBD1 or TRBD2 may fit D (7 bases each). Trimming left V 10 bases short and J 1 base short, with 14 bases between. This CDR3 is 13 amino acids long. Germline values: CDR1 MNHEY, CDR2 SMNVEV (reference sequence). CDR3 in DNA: TGTGCCACCTCGGGGGGACAGTCCTACGAGCAGTACTTC. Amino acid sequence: CATSGGQSYEQYF.

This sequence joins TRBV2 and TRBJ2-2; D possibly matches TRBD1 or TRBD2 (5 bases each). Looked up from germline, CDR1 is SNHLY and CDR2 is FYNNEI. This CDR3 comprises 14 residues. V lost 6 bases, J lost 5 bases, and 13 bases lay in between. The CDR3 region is CASRLGPWTGELFF. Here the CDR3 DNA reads TGTGCCAGCAGATTGGGACCCTGGACCGGGGAGCTGTTTTTT.

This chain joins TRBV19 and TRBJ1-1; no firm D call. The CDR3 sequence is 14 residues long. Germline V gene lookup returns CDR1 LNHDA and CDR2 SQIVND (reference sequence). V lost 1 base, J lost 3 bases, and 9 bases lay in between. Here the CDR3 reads CASSIAGLDTEAFF. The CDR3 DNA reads TGTGCCAGTAGTATAGCCGGGCTGGACACTGAAGCTTTCTTT. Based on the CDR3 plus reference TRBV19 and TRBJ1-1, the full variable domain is DGGITQSPKYLFRKEGQNVTLSCEQNLNHDAMYWYRQDPGQGLRLIYYSQIVNDFQKGDIAEGYSVSREKKESFPLTVTSAQKNPTAFYLCASSIAGLDTEAFFGQGTRLTVV.

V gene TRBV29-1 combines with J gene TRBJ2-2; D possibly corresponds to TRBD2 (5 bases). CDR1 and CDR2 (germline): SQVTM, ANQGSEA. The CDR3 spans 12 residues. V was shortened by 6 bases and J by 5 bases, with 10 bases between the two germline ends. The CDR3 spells CSVGSGTGELFF. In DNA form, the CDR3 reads TGCAGCGTAGGATCGGGGACCGGGGAGCTGTTTTTT.

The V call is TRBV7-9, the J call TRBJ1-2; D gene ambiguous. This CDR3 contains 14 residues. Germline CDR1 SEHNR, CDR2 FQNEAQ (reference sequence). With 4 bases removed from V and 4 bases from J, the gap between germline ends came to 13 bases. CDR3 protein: CASSSSQRSYGYTF. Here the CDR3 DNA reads TGTGCCAGCAGCTCCAGCCAAAGGAGCTATGGCTACACCTTC.

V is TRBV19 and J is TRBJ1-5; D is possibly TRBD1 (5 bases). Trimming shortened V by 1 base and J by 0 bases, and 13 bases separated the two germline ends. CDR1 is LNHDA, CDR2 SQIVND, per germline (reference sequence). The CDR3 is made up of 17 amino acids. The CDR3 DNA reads TGTGCCAGTAGTATAGTGAAGGGGAAGTATAGCAATCAGCCCCAGCATTTT. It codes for CASSIVKGKYSNQPQHF.

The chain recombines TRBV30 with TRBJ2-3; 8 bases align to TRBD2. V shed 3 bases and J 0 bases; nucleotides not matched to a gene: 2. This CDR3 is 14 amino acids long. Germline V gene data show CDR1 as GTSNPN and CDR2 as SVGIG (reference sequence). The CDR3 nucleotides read TGTGCCTGGAGCTCTAGCGGGAGCACAGATACGCAGTATTTT. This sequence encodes CAWSSSGSTDTQYF.

The CDR3 region is CASSPSDVTEAFF. DNA of the CDR3: TGTGCCAGCAGCCCATCGGATGTCACTGAAGCTTTCTTT. The V call is TRBV7-3, the J call TRBJ1-1; D not certain. The CDR3 is 13 amino acids. Germline CDR1 reads SGHTA; CDR2 reads FQGTGA. Trimming removed 5 bases at V and 4 bases at J, with 11 bases between.

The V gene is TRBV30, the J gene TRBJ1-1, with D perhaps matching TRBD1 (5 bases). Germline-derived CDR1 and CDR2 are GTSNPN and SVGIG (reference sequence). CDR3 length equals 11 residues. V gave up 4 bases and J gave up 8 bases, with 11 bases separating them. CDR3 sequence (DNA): TGTGCCTGGACCTTCCAGGGAGAAGCTTTCTTT. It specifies CAWTFQGEAFF.

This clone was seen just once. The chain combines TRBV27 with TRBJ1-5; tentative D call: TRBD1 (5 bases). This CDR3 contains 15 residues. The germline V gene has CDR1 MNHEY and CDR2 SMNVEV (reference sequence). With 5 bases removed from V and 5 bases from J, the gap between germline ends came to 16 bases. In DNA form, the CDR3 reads TGTGCCAGCAGTCGCCGGGGGTTTTCAGATCAGCCCCAGCATTTT. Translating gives CASSRRGFSDQPQHF.

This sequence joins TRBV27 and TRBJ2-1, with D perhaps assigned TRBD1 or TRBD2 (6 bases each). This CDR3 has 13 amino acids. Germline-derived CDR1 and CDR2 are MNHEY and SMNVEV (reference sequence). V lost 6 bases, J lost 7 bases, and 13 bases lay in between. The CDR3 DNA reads TGTGCCAGCAGGCCGGGGGCATTAAATGAGCAGTTCTTC. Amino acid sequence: CASRPGALNEQFF.

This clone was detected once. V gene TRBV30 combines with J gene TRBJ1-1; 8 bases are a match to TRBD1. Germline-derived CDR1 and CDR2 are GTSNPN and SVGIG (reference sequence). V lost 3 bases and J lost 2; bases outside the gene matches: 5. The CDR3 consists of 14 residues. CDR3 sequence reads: CAWRQGDLNTEAFF. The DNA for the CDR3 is TGTGCCTGGAGACAGGGGGACTTAAACACTGAAGCTTTCTTT.

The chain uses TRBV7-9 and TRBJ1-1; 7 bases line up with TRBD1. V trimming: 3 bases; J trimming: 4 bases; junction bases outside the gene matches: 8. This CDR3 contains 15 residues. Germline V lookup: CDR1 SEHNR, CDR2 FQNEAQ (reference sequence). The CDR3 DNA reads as TGTGCCAGCAGCTTCGTCTCAGGGGGACTCACTGAAGCTTTCTTT. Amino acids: CASSFVSGGLTEAFF.

This CDR3 reads CASSVGASTDTQYF. The CDR3 coding sequence is TGTGCCAGCAGTGTCGGTGCTAGCACAGATACGCAGTATTTT. This chain uses TRBV6-4 with TRBJ2-3; D is unresolved. The V end was cut by 4 bases, the J end by 0 bases, with 8 bases between. Germline V CDR1 and CDR2: MRHNA, SNTAGT. The CDR3 has 14 residues.

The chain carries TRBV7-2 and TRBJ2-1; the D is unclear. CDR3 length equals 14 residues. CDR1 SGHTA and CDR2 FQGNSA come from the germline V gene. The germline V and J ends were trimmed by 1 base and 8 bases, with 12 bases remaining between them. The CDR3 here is CASSLETFGDEQFF. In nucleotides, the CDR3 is TGTGCCAGCAGCTTAGAAACATTCGGCGATGAGCAGTTCTTC.

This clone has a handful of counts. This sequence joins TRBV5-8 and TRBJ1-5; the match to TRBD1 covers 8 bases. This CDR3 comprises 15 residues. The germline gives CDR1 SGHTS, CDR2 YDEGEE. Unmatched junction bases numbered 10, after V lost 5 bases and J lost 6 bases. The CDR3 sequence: CASSYGQGVVQPQHF. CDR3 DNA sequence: TGTGCCAGCAGTTACGGACAGGGAGTAGTTCAGCCCCAGCATTTT.

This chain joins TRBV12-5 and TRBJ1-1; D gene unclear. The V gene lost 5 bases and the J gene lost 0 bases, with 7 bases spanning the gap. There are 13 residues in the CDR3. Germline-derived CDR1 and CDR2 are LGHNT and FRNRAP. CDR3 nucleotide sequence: TGTGCTAGTGGTATCGATATGAACACTGAAGCTTTCTTT. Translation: CASGIDMNTEAFF.

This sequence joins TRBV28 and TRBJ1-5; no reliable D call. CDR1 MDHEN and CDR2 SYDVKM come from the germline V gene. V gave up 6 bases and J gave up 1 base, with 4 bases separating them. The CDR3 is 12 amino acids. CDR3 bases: TGTGCCAGCAGAGGAAGCAATCAGCCCCAGCATTTT. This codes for CASRGSNQPQHF. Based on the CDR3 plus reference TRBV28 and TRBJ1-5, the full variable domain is DVKVTQSSRYLVKRTGEKVFLECVQDMDHENMFWYRQDPGLGLRLIYFSYDVKMKEKGDIPEGYSVSREKKERFSLILESASTNQTSMYLCASRGSNQPQHFGDGTRLSIL.